The sequence of this T cell receptor beta chain was determined in a study of T cells in Graves' hyperthyroidism and ophthalmopathy. In this sample, this clonotype turned up a few times. Antigen unknown. TCR beta CDR3 regions were amplified from RNA transcripts. TCR CDR3 regions were first amplified by RT-PCR with HTBI primers. TCRdb used MiXCR to reprocess the multiplex PCR reads, holding one entry per CDR3 protein. Of 700,000 or so distinct CDR3 sequences detected, roughly 15% appear once; the ten largest clones hold about 8.4%. Study results and limitations: Blood held most thyroid clonotypes expanded above 0.001 frequency.

The CDR3 consists of 16 residues. Trimming left V 3 bases short and J 4 bases short, with 13 bases between. Germline CDR1 is KGHSH and CDR2 is LQKENI. The TCR originated in a man between 18 and 29 years old with Graves' hyperthyroidism. Sequenced material: blood. The rearrangement uses TRBV18 and TRBJ1-6; a weak D match, TRBD1 (6 bases). The CDR3: CASSPRGGGYNSPLHF. The CDR3 bases are TGTGCCAGCTCACCCCGAGGAGGGGGTTATAATTCACCCCTCCACTTT.